This record concerns one T cell receptor beta chain sequence. The assay was immunoSEQ multiplex PCR, and TCRdb's table has in-frame clones only and misses some. The top ten hold about 0.55% of the sample, which has 25,000 to 35,000 clones, 80% to 90% seen once. This CDR3 region has 15 residues. Trimming pared 1 base from V and 6 bases from J, leaving 16 bases between. The germline V gene has CDR1 LGHNA and CDR2 YNFKEQ. This sample is part of a study of blood T cell repertoires in COVID-19. The rearrangement links TRBV4-2 to TRBJ2-7; D perhaps matches TRBD2 (6 bases). The receptor's source is a woman between 40 and 55 years old with active or convalescent COVID-19. Sequenced material: peripheral blood. The CDR3 sequence: CASSQVELAGSEQYF. CDR3 in DNA: TGTGCCAGCAGCCAAGTTGAACTAGCTGGGTCCGAGCAGTACTTC.